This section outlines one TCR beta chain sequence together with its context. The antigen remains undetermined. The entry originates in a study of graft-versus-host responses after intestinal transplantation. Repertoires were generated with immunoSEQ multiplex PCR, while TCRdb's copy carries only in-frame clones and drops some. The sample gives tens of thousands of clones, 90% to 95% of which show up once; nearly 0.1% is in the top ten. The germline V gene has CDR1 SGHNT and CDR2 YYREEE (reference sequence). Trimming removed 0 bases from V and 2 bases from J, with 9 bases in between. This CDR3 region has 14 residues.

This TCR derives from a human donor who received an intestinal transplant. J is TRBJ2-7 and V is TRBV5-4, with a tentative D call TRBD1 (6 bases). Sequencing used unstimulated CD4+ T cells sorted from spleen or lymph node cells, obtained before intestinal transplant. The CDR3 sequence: CASSLDGQPYEQYF. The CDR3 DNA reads TGTGCCAGCAGCTTGGACGGACAGCCCTACGAGCAGTACTTC.